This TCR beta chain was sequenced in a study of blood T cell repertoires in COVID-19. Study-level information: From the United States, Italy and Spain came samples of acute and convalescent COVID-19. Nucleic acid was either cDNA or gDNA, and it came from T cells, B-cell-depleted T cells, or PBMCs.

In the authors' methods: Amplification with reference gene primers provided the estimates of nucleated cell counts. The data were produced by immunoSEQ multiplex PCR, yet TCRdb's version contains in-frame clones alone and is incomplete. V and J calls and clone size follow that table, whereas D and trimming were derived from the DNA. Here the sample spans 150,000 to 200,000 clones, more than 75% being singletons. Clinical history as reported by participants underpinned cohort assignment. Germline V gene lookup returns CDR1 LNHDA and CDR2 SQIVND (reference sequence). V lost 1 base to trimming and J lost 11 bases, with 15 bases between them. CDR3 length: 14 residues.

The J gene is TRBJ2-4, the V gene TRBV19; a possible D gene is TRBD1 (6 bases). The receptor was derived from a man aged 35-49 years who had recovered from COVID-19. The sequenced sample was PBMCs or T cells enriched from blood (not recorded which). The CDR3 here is CASSIGGLQPLQYF. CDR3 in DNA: TGTGCCAGTAGTATAGGGGGGCTTCAACCCCTTCAGTACTTC.